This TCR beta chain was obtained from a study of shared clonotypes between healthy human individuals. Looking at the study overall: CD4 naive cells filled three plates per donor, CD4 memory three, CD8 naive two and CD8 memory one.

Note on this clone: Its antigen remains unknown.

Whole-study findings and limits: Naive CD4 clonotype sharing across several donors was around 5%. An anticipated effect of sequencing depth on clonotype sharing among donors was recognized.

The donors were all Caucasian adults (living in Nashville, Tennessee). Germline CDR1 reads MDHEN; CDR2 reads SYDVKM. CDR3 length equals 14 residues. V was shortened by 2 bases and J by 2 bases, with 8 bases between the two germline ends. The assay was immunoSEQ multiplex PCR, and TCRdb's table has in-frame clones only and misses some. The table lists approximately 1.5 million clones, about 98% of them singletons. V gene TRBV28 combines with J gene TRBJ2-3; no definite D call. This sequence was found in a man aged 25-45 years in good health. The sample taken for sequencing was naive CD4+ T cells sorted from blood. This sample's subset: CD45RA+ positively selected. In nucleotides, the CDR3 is TGTGCCAGCAGTTTAATCCGGAACACAGATACGCAGTATTTT. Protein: CASSLIRNTDTQYF.